Listed below are T cell receptor beta chains from one sample, sequenced in a study of T cell changes during pregnancy in multiple sclerosis. This table comes from immunoSEQ multiplex PCR, and its TCRdb copy is limited to in-frame clones, with some not included. Of approximately 41,000 clones listed, roughly 89% were seen once; the top ten hold about 1.2%. The sample in question was CD4+ T cells from peripheral blood mononuclear cells, obtained in the first trimester of pregnancy. These receptors all stem from a female donor with multiple sclerosis, enrolled in a pregnancy study. The CDR3 runs from the conserved cysteine through the conserved F or W. Each record gives: V gene, D gene, J gene, clone size, CDR3 DNA, CDR3 protein. D genes are given only for firm matches. Where a row states a size, it is once, few, many or the class of an expanded clone; other rows omit it.

>TRBV29-1|TRBD1|TRBJ2-7|-
TGCAGCGTTGGAGACAGGGGCGGGGAGCAGTACTTC
CSVGDRGGEQYF
>TRBV19|TRBD1|TRBJ2-7|-
TGTGCCACTCGGGACAGGCGAGTCTACGAGCAGTACTTC
CATRDRRVYEQYF
>TRBV7-3|TRBD2|TRBJ2-1|-
TGTGCCAGCAGCTTAGTGGGAGGGCTGGAGCAGTTCTTC
CASSLVGGLEQFF
>TRBV30|TRBD1|TRBJ2-7|-
TGTGCCTGGAGTGCAGATACAGGGGGTTTTTCCTACGAGCAGTACTTC
CAWSADTGGFSYEQYF
>TRBV28|-|TRBJ1-1|-
TGTGCCAGCAGTCGCGGACAGTTTGAAGCTTTCTTT
CASSRGQFEAFF
>TRBV2|-|TRBJ1-2|-
TGTGCCAGCAGTGAAAGGGGGGGGCGAGGTGGCTACACCTTC
CASSERGGRGGYTF
>TRBV10-2|-|TRBJ1-2|once
TGCGCCAGCAGTGAGACTCGGGACTATGGCTACACCTTC
CASSETRDYGYTF
>TRBV10-3|-|TRBJ2-3|-
TGTGCCATCTCGACTAGCACAGATACGCAGTATTTT
CAISTSTDTQYF
>TRBV30|-|TRBJ1-2|-
TGTGCCTGGAGTGCTGCAGGGAACTATGGCTACACCTTC
CAWSAAGNYGYTF
>TRBV5-1|TRBD1|TRBJ2-3|-
TGCGCCAGCAGCTTAGGGACAGGGGGCAGAGATACGCAGTATTTT
CASSLGTGGRDTQYF
>TRBV9|-|TRBJ1-2|-
TGTGCCAGCAGCGCTTCAGGGTCCTATGGCTACACCTTC
CASSASGSYGYTF
>TRBV2|-|TRBJ1-2|-
TGTGCCAGCAGTGAACTGGCAGTCTATGGCTACACCTTC
CASSELAVYGYTF
>TRBV10-2|TRBD1|TRBJ2-1|-
TGCGCCAGCAGCCAACAGGGGGCGCAGACCGAGCAGTTCTTC
CASSQQGAQTEQFF
>TRBV27|TRBD2|TRBJ2-7|-
TGTGCCAGCAGTTTTCGACTAGCGGGCCACTACGAGCAGTACTTC
CASSFRLAGHYEQYF
>TRBV7-9|-|TRBJ2-1|-
TGTGCCAGCAGCGTAGTTTCAGGGGTGATCAATGAGCAGTTCTTC
CASSVVSGVINEQFF
>TRBV28|-|TRBJ2-1|-
TGTGCCAGCAGTATAGCGATTGAGCAGTTCTTC
CASSIAIEQFF
>TRBV2|TRBD1|TRBJ1-2|-
TGTGCCAGCGGACGGACAGGGTATGGCTACACCTTC
CASGRTGYGYTF
>TRBV7-9|-|TRBJ2-3|-
TGTGCCAGCAGCTTAGTTAGTCCTGGCACAGATACGCAGTATTTT
CASSLVSPGTDTQYF
>TRBV19|-|TRBJ1-2|once
TGTGCCAGTGTCCCGACAGGCCCTGCCCATGGCTACACCTTC
CASVPTGPAHGYTF